The following is a TCR beta chain sequence with its context. The data were taken from a study of human T cells and chemical hapten exposure. Study-level background: Scalp application of diphenylcyclopropenone was performed weekly in patients across the entire approximately 25-week study. The study enrolled mostly female patients with alopecia areata, totalis or universalis.

Each cDNA molecule in the library carried unique molecular identifiers. A single record per CDR3 protein comes from TCRdb applying MiXCR to the RACE reads. The sample shows 150,000 to 200,000 distinct CDR3 sequences, about 25% of them seen only once. This CDR3 spans 12 amino acids. The V gene lost 0 bases and the J gene lost 8 bases, with 8 bases spanning the gap. CDR1 is DFQATT, CDR2 SNEGSKA, per germline (reference sequence). Documented time point: patch test 3, about 24 weeks after DPC sensitization. Stated treatment: therapeutic diphenylcyclopropenone sensitization with weekly scalp DPC. The TCR sequence derives from a woman aged 40 to 55 with alopecia areata. Some clones in this sample may be carry-over from other donors' samples. The sequencing here drew on whole blood, taken in connection with sensitization to the hapten diphenylcyclopropenone (DPC). This chain links TRBV20-1 with TRBJ2-1; D gene ambiguous. CDR3 in DNA: TGCAGTGCTAGAGACGGTCGGCATGAGCAGTTCTTC. This codes for CSARDGRHEQFF.